These T cell receptor beta chains were read from a single sample in a study of lymphopenia after photon versus proton radiotherapy. TCRdb keeps only in-frame clones here, not all; method: immunoSEQ multiplex PCR. The table lists roughly 65,000 clones, roughly 91% of them singletons, with 2.5% to 3% in the top ten. This specimen was peripheral blood, taken from a patient treated with photon-based radiotherapy. Receptor source: a woman aged 70-85 years with pancreatic cancer. Each CDR3 is given with its conserved first and last residue. D genes are given only for firm matches. Expanded clones are given a class, and other clones once, few, many or no size at all.

.	TRBJ2-5	.	TRBV19	TGTGCCAGTAGACTCGCAGGTGGGGGCCGGGAGACCCAGTACTTC	CASRLAGGGRETQYF
TRBD1	TRBJ2-2	.	TRBV6-5	TGTGCCAGTAACAGGGGGAAGACCGGGGAGCTGTTTTTT	CASNRGKTGELFF
.	TRBJ2-1	once	TRBV11-2	TGTGCCAGCAGCTTTTCTACGGGGGTAGAGGAGCAGTTCTTC	CASSFSTGVEEQFF
TRBD2	TRBJ2-7	.	TRBV29-1	TGCAGCGCTGAGACTAGCGGGACCCCCTACGAGCAGTACTTC	CSAETSGTPYEQYF
.	TRBJ2-3	once	TRBV19	TGTGCCAGTAGCTGGGCAGATACGCAGTATTTT	CASSWADTQYF
.	TRBJ1-2	few	TRBV5-1	TGCGCCAGCAGCTTACCAGGGGCCGGAGGCTACACCTTC	CASSLPGAGGYTF
.	TRBJ2-2	.	TRBV9	TGTGCCAGCAGCGTAAGGGCAGGAAGAACCGGGGAGCTGTTTTTT	CASSVRAGRTGELFF
.	TRBJ2-7	.	TRBV29-1	TGCAGCGTGGGATTCTTCAACGAGCAGTACTTC	CSVGFFNEQYF
.	TRBJ1-2	.	TRBV7-2	TGTGCCAGCAGCTTAGTCAGCCCTAACTATGGCTACACCTTC	CASSLVSPNYGYTF
TRBD2	TRBJ2-3	.	TRBV5-1	TGCGCCAGCAGCTTGGCCCCGACTAGCGGGTCAGATACGCAGTATTTT	CASSLAPTSGSDTQYF
.	TRBJ2-1	.	TRBV5-1	TGCGCCAGCAGCCCACTGACAAGCTCCTACAATGAGCAGTTCTTC	CASSPLTSSYNEQFF
.	TRBJ1-2	.	TRBV6-5	TGTGCCAGCAGTTACGACGGGAACTATGGCTACACCTTC	CASSYDGNYGYTF
TRBD2	TRBJ2-7	.	TRBV28	TGTGCCAGCAGTTCCTCTAGCGGCTACGAGCAGTACTTC	CASSSSSGYEQYF
.	TRBJ2-3	.	TRBV18	TGTGCCAGCTCACCAGAGGATACGCAGTATTTT	CASSPEDTQYF
TRBD2	TRBJ2-3	once	TRBV18	TGTGCCAGCTCACCCCTAGCGGGAGAAGATACGCAGTATTTT	CASSPLAGEDTQYF